This TCR beta chain was profiled in a study of T cells in Graves' hyperthyroidism and ophthalmopathy. Study details: At the time of initial diagnosis and before any treatment, peripheral blood was collected.

Exclusion criteria comprised uncontrolled infection, other autoimmune disease, pregnancy or lactation. Diagnosis rested on symptoms, serum thyroxine and TRAb, thyroid ultrasound, and orbital computed tomography. CDR1 and CDR2 from the germline V gene are SGHAT and FQNNGV. The CDR3 is made up of 15 amino acids. Regions amplified from RNA transcripts were the TCR beta CDR3 regions. A first-round RT-PCR of the TCR CDR3 used the HTBI primer set. TCRdb itself ran the multiplex PCR reads through MiXCR, one entry per CDR3 protein. This sample yields over 300,000 distinct CDR3 sequences, of which 12% to 15% are seen a single time; about a third belongs to the top ten. In its sample, this clonotype was seen many times. The junction departs from the called germline gene at one end, perhaps through a read error.

The rearrangement links TRBV11-2 to TRBJ2-3, with D maybe TRBD1 (5 bases). The sample was blood. The clonotype originates from a woman between 40 and 50 years old with Graves' ophthalmopathy. In DNA form, the CDR3 reads TGTGCCAGCAGCATAGACAGAGCCGGGACAGATACGCAGTATTTT. Its protein is CASSIDRAGTDTQYF.